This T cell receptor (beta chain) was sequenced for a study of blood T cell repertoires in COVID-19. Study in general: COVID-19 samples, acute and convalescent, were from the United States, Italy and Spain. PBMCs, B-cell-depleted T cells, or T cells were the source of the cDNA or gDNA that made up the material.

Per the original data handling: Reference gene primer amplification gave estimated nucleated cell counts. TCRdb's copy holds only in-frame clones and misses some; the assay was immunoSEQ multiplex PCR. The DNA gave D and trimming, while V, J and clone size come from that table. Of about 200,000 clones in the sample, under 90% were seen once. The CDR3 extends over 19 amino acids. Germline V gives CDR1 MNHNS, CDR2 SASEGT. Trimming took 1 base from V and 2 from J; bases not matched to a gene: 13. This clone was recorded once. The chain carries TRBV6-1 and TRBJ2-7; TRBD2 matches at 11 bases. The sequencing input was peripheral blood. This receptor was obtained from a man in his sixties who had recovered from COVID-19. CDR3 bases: TGTGCCAGCAGTGAAGTCCGGCTAGCGGGGGGCGGAAACCCCTACGAGCAGTACTTC. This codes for CASSEVRLAGGGNPYEQYF.